The 9 T cell receptor beta chains listed next were all sequenced from one sample in a study of HIV-infected patients and healthy controls. MiXCR was run by TCRdb on the 5' RACE reads, yielding one entry per CDR3 protein. The table includes under 70,000 distinct CDR3 sequences, around 21% detected once. The sample taken for sequencing was CD4+ T cells from blood. These receptors all stem from a human donor in good health.

This chain links TRBV7-9 with TRBJ1-2, with D hard to call. Trimming shortened V by 5 bases and J by 6 bases, and 25 bases separated the two germline ends. This CDR3 region has 17 residues. Germline V lookup: CDR1 SEHNR, CDR2 FQNEAQ (reference sequence). CDR3 loop: CASSTHVLGGYRHGYTF. CDR3 coding DNA: TGTGCCAGCAGCACCCATGTCCTTGGTGGCTACCGGCATGGCTACACCTTC.

Only a few counts were recorded for this clonotype. V usage is TRBV7-3 and J usage is TRBJ1-1; D is ambiguous. Germline V gives CDR1 SGHTA, CDR2 FQGTGA. This CDR3 comprises 13 residues. Trimming removed 4 bases from V and 0 bases from J, with 6 bases in between. The chain's CDR3 is CASSWTLNTEAFF. CDR3 nucleotides: TGTGCCAGCAGCTGGACGTTGAACACTGAAGCTTTCTTT.

A few counts support this clonotype. V is TRBV6-2 or TRBV6-3 and J is TRBJ2-7; D may be TRBD1 or TRBD2 (6 bases each). V was trimmed by 10 bases and J by 3 bases, leaving 16 bases between them. Germline values: CDR1 MNHEY, CDR2 SVGEGT. The CDR3 sequence is 13 residues long. The CDR3 nucleotides are TGTGCCACTTCTAGGGGGGTGGACTACGAGCAGTACTTC. This codes for CATSRGVDYEQYF.

This clonotype was counted a few times. The J gene is TRBJ1-3, the V gene TRBV10-3, with TRBD1 matching over 8 bases. V was pared by 6 bases and J by 3 bases, with 4 bases of the junction left unmatched. The length of the CDR3 is 14 residues. Germline CDR1 and CDR2: ENHRY and SYGVKD. This chain's CDR3 is CAIRTGTGGNTIYF. The CDR3, as DNA: TGTGCCATCAGGACCGGGACAGGTGGAAACACCATATATTTT.

This clonotype was seen a few times. The rearrangement links TRBV5-4 to TRBJ1-1; TRBD1 is a possible D gene (5 bases). The germline V gene has CDR1 SGHNT and CDR2 YYREEE (reference sequence). Trimming left V 4 bases short and J 5 bases short, with 21 bases between. The CDR3 length is 16 residues. DNA for the CDR3: TGTGCCAGCAGCGCGGACTTGACAGCCCGCGAAACTGAAGCTTTCTTT. Amino acids: CASSADLTARETEAFF.

The gene calls are TRBV29-1 and TRBJ2-3, with unresolved D. V was shortened by 2 bases and J by 0 bases, with 6 bases between the two germline ends. Germline loops: CDR1 SQVTM, CDR2 ANQGSEA. This CDR3 has 13 residues. The CDR3 loop is CSVERDSTDTQYF. The CDR3 DNA reads as TGCAGCGTTGAACGTGATAGCACAGATACGCAGTATTTT.

This clonotype was counted many times. The rearrangement links TRBV4-3 to TRBJ2-1; D not resolved. The CDR3 length is 14 residues. Germline CDR1 reads LGHNA; CDR2 reads YSLEER. With 1 base removed from V and 0 bases from J, the gap between germline ends came to 4 bases. The CDR3 DNA reads as TGCGCCAGCAGCCAAGCTGCCTCCTACAATGAGCAGTTCTTC. Its protein is CASSQAASYNEQFF.

In its sample, this clonotype was seen a few times. CDR3 amino acids: CASSQGGRMNTEAFF. CDR3 nucleotides: TGCGCCAGCAGCCAAGGCGGCAGGATGAACACTGAAGCTTTCTTT. The gene calls are TRBV4-1 and TRBJ1-1, with D unclear. With 1 base removed from V and 0 bases from J, the gap between germline ends came to 9 bases. From germline, CDR1 is MGHRA and CDR2 YSYEKL. CDR3 length: 15 amino acids.

This clonotype has more than one count but fewer than ten. The J gene is TRBJ2-3, the V gene TRBV5-5, with D hard to call. Germline values: CDR1 SGHKS, CDR2 YYEKEE (reference sequence). The CDR3 extends over 15 amino acids. V dropped 0 bases and J dropped 2 bases, with 10 bases sitting between them. The DNA for the CDR3 is TGTGCCAGCAGCTTGGGGCCTACAATCACAGATACGCAGTATTTT. This codes for CASSLGPTITDTQYF.